A single sample gave rise to the 20 T cell receptor beta chains below, sequenced in a study of blood T cell repertoires in COVID-19. Generated by immunoSEQ multiplex PCR, the TCRdb table keeps only in-frame clones and is missing some. Here the sample spans 250,000 or so clones, around 90% being singletons. Sequencing was done on a sample of peripheral blood. The receptors were gathered from a woman aged 55-69 years with COVID-19, enrolled during active disease.

This sequence joins TRBV6-6 and TRBJ1-2; the match to TRBD1 covers 7 bases. From germline, CDR1 is MNHNY and CDR2 SVGAGI (reference sequence). The CDR3 has 16 residues. J gave up 0 bases and V 2 bases, and 6 bases lay outside the gene matches. The CDR3: CASSYLQGYTNYGYTF. CDR3 DNA sequence: TGTGCCAGCAGTTACCTACAGGGGTATACTAACTATGGCTACACCTTC.

The table lists this clone with a few counts. The V call is TRBV18, the J call TRBJ1-1; possible D gene TRBD1, 5 bases. The V gene's germline CDR1 is KGHSH and CDR2 LQKENI. Trimming removed 1 base from V and 1 base from J, with 10 bases in between. The CDR3 is 15 residues long. The CDR3 reads CASSPRQGSNTEAFF. For the CDR3, the DNA is TGTGCCAGCTCACCACGTCAGGGATCGAACACTGAAGCTTTCTTT.

The chain links TRBV2 to TRBJ2-5; the match to TRBD1 covers 9 bases. CDR3 length equals 17 residues. In germline, CDR1 is SNHLY, CDR2 FYNNEI. With 5 bases clipped from V and 1 base from J, the junction kept 11 bases outside the gene matches. CDR3 in amino acids: CASSHLPGQGPQETQYF. The CDR3, as DNA: TGTGCCAGCAGTCACCTGCCGGGACAGGGACCCCAAGAGACCCAGTACTTC.

This clone came up once. This chain joins TRBV7-9 and TRBJ2-1, with D possibly matching TRBD1 (6 bases). CDR1 is SEHNR, CDR2 FQNEAQ, per germline (reference sequence). Trimming removed 2 bases from V and 3 bases from J, with 8 bases in between. CDR3 length equals 14 residues. This CDR3 reads CASSLQGNYNEQFF. CDR3 nucleotide sequence: TGTGCCAGCAGCTTACAGGGGAACTACAATGAGCAGTTCTTC.

The rearrangement joins TRBV7-2 to TRBJ2-7, with TRBD1 as a possible D gene (6 bases). The germline V gene encodes CDR1 SGHTA and CDR2 FQGNSA. The germline V and J ends were trimmed by 5 bases and 2 bases, with 13 bases remaining between them. The CDR3 spans 14 residues. This CDR3 is CASSVQGRPYEQYF. DNA of the CDR3: TGTGCCAGCAGCGTACAGGGTAGGCCCTACGAGCAGTACTTC.

This chain uses TRBV7-3 with TRBJ2-1; 8 bases align to TRBD2. Germline assignment: CDR1 SGHTA and CDR2 FQGTGA. The J segment lost 4 bases and the V segment lost 0 bases, leaving 2 bases of the junction unmatched. The length of the CDR3 is 15 residues. In DNA, the CDR3 is TGTGCCAGCAGCTTAACAGGCGGGGGGTACAATGAGCAGTTCTTC. Encoded protein: CASSLTGGGYNEQFF. The whole variable domain, filled in from reference TRBV7-3 and TRBJ2-1, reads GAGVSQTPSNKVTEKGKYVELRCDPISGHTALYWYRQSLGQGPEFLIYFQGTGAADDSGLPNDRFFAVRPEGSVSTLKIQRTERGDSAVYLCASSLTGGGYNEQFFGPGTRLTVL.

This clone was detected a few times. The V call is TRBV2, the J call TRBJ1-5, with TRBD1 identical over 8 bases. J lost 2 bases, V lost 6 bases, and 6 bases had no gene match. Germline lookup yields CDR1 SNHLY and CDR2 FYNNEI. CDR3 length equals 15 residues. CDR3 DNA: TGTGCCAGCAGGTCTACAGGGGGAGGCAATCAGCCCCAGCATTTT. Residues: CASRSTGGGNQPQHF.

Only one count was recorded for this clone. The chain joins TRBV5-8 to TRBJ2-7, with TRBD1 matching 9 bases. Germline loops: CDR1 SGHTS, CDR2 YDEGEE. V shed 5 bases, J shed 2 bases, and the junction held 2 bases outside the gene matches. The CDR3 runs 13 residues. The chain's CDR3 is CASSRTGAYEQYF. The CDR3, as DNA: TGTGCCAGCAGTCGGACAGGGGCCTACGAGCAGTACTTC.

The chain uses TRBV3-1 (or the pseudogene TRBV3-2) and TRBJ1-3; the D is unclear. Germline CDR1 LGHDT, CDR2 YNNKEL (reference sequence). There are 13 residues in the CDR3. Trimming pared 4 bases from V and 2 bases from J, leaving 6 bases between. The CDR3 DNA reads as TGTGCCAGCAGCCGAGGGCCTGGAAACACCATATATTTT. It specifies CASSRGPGNTIYF.

This clone was picked up one time. This chain connects TRBV5-4 to TRBJ2-2, with D hard to call. V lost 0 bases and J 7 bases, leaving 19 bases between the germline ends. The CDR3 sequence is 17 residues long. The V gene's germline CDR1 is SGHNT and CDR2 YYREEE (reference sequence). Here the CDR3 reads CASSLASERGSGGELFF. CDR3 coding DNA: TGTGCCAGCAGCTTGGCCTCGGAAAGAGGATCGGGCGGGGAGCTGTTTTTT. Drawing the rest from reference TRBV5-4 and TRBJ2-2, the complete variable domain is ETGVTQSPTHLIKTRGQQVTLRCSSQSGHNTVSWYQQALGQGPQFIFQYYREEENGRGNFPPRFSGLQFPNYSSELNVNALELDDSALYLCASSLASERGSGGELFFGEGSRLTVL.

This clone was observed a few times. This chain connects TRBV2 to TRBJ2-1; 11 bases fit TRBD2. J gave up 7 bases and V 2 bases, and 19 bases lay outside the gene matches. This CDR3 is 20 amino acids long. CDR1 is SNHLY and CDR2 is FYNNEI in the germline V gene. The CDR3 reads CASSEKGLGLRLAGRNEQFF. The CDR3 nucleotides read TGTGCCAGCAGTGAAAAGGGGCTGGGGCTTAGACTAGCGGGAAGGAATGAGCAGTTCTTC.

This chain connects TRBV19 to TRBJ1-3; D perhaps matches TRBD1 (5 bases). V was clipped by 2 bases and J by 0 bases, with 11 bases between them. CDR1 LNHDA and CDR2 SQIVND come from the germline V gene (reference sequence). CDR3 length: 16 residues. This CDR3 is CASSIYRYHSGNTIYF. CDR3 sequence (DNA): TGTGCCAGTAGTATATACAGGTACCACTCTGGAAACACCATATATTTT.

The chain is built from TRBV7-9 and TRBJ1-4, with TRBD1 identical over 9 bases. V was clipped by 5 bases and J by 4 bases; unmatched bases: 11. The CDR3 contains 17 residues. Germline V lookup: CDR1 SEHNR, CDR2 FQNEAQ (reference sequence). The CDR3 DNA sequence: TGTGCCAGCAGCCGGGACAGGGACATAATAAGTAATGAAAAACTGTTTTTT. Translated: CASSRDRDIISNEKLFF.

This sequence joins TRBV27 and TRBJ2-6; D not resolved. This CDR3 is 14 amino acids long. Germline V CDR1 and CDR2: MNHEY, SMNVEV (reference sequence). The ends were cut back, 3 bases at V and 2 bases at J, with 5 bases in the middle. The CDR3 reads CASSLSAGANVLTF. The CDR3 bases are TGTGCCAGCAGTTTGTCAGCTGGGGCCAACGTCCTGACTTTC.

This clone has a single count. V gene TRBV4-2 combines with J gene TRBJ2-1; the D gene is possibly TRBD2 (7 bases). The CDR3 covers 15 residues. V lost 0 bases to trimming and J lost 8 bases, with 14 bases between them. Germline-derived CDR1 and CDR2 are LGHNA and YNFKEQ. The chain's CDR3 is CASSQEGGGRYEQFF. DNA for the CDR3: TGTGCCAGCAGCCAAGAAGGGGGGGGGCGATATGAGCAGTTCTTC.

The chain has TRBV3-1 (or the pseudogene TRBV3-2) and TRBJ1-2; D remains unclear. Trimming cost V 0 bases and J 5 bases, with 10 bases left between them. CDR1 and CDR2 (germline): LGHDT, YNNKEL (reference sequence). CDR3 length equals 14 residues. CDR3 sequence: CASSQDRSRYGYTF. The CDR3 nucleotides read TGTGCCAGCAGCCAAGATAGGAGTAGGTATGGCTACACCTTC.

This chain joins TRBV10-3 and TRBJ1-2, with 8 bases aligning to TRBD1. The CDR3 extends over 14 amino acids. Per germline, CDR1 ENHRY and CDR2 SYGVKD. The V gene end was trimmed by 6 bases and the J gene end by 4 bases; junction bases not matched to a gene: 7. The CDR3 loop is CAISQGARSYGYTF. The CDR3 DNA follows: TGTGCCATCAGCCAGGGGGCTCGAAGCTATGGCTACACCTTC.

This clone came up once. The chain links TRBV7-9 to TRBJ2-1; D may be TRBD1 (5 bases). V lost 1 base and J 7 bases, leaving 17 bases between the germline ends. The germline gives CDR1 SEHNR, CDR2 FQNEAQ (reference sequence). The CDR3 extends over 16 amino acids. The CDR3 reads CASSLEVVRDWNEQFF. CDR3 DNA: TGTGCCAGCAGCTTAGAGGTCGTCAGGGATTGGAATGAGCAGTTCTTC.

CDR3: CASSPREHEQFF. In nucleotides, the CDR3 is TGTGCCAGCAGCCCCCGGGAGCATGAGCAGTTCTTC. The rearrangement links TRBV9 to TRBJ2-1, with a weak D call TRBD2 (6 bases). Germline loops: CDR1 SGDLS, CDR2 YYNGEE. This CDR3 is built from 12 residues. Trimming shortened V by 4 bases and J by 8 bases, and 10 bases separated the two germline ends.

CDR3 DNA: TGTGCCACCGAACGGGGGGGCCTACGGGAGACCCAGTACTTC. Translated: CATERGGLRETQYF. The chain uses TRBV7-8 and TRBJ2-5; 8 nucleotides line up with TRBD2. The CDR3 loop spans 14 amino acids. CDR1 SGHVS and CDR2 FQNEAQ come from the germline V gene. The V and J ends lost 10 bases and 5 bases, in that order; junction bases with no gene match: 12.